This passage covers 5 T cell receptor beta chains from one sample sequenced in a study of T cells in tumors after PD-1 blockade. TCRdb's copy holds only in-frame clones and misses some; the assay was immunoSEQ multiplex PCR. The data show about 63,000 clones, around 74% seen once. Sequences were derived from PBMCs, sampled after anti-PD-1 treatment. These receptors all stem from a human donor with basal cell carcinoma.

This chain uses TRBV15 with TRBJ1-1; D is possibly TRBD1 (5 bases). Trimming left V 3 bases short and J 3 bases short, with 11 bases between. This CDR3 is built from 14 residues. Germline V gives CDR1 LNHNV, CDR2 YYDKDF (reference sequence). The CDR3 region is CATSSFRGYTEAFF. In DNA, the CDR3 is TGTGCCACCAGCAGTTTTCGGGGGTACACTGAAGCTTTCTTT.

J is TRBJ2-7 and V is TRBV30; 8 bases line up with TRBD1. There are 17 residues in the CDR3. Germline-derived CDR1 and CDR2 are GTSNPN and SVGIG (reference sequence). J gave up 4 bases and V 3 bases, and 17 bases lay outside the gene matches. DNA for the CDR3: TGTGCCTGGAGAATACCACCCAGGACAGGGATAAATTACGAGCAGTACTTC. Translating it yields CAWRIPPRTGINYEQYF.

This rearrangement joins TRBV20-1 to TRBJ1-2, with no clear D. The CDR3 spans 11 residues. In germline, CDR1 is DFQATT, CDR2 SNEGSKA (reference sequence). V lost 3 bases and J 8 bases, leaving 10 bases between the germline ends. CDR3 DNA: TGCAGTGCTAGCCCCAGTGAGGGCTACACCTTC. Translated, it gives CSASPSEGYTF.

The chain carries TRBV15 and TRBJ2-3; maybe TRBD2 (6 bases). Trimming shortened V by 0 bases and J by 4 bases, and 20 bases separated the two germline ends. CDR1 and CDR2 (germline): LNHNV, YYDKDF (reference sequence). The CDR3 length is 18 residues. The CDR3 is CATSRDGGRGSSPDTQYF. CDR3 nucleotide sequence: TGTGCCACCAGCAGAGATGGAGGGCGGGGTTCGTCGCCAGATACGCAGTATTTT.

The CDR3 DNA reads TGTGCCAGCCGGGCCGGGACCCAGAGGGAGACCCAGTACTTC. Translating it yields CASRAGTQRETQYF. This chain joins TRBV6-6 and TRBJ2-5; D tentatively fits TRBD1 or TRBD2 (5 bases each). Germline V lookup: CDR1 MNHNY, CDR2 SVGAGI (reference sequence). V dropped 8 bases and J dropped 5 bases, with 18 bases sitting between them. This CDR3 has 14 residues.